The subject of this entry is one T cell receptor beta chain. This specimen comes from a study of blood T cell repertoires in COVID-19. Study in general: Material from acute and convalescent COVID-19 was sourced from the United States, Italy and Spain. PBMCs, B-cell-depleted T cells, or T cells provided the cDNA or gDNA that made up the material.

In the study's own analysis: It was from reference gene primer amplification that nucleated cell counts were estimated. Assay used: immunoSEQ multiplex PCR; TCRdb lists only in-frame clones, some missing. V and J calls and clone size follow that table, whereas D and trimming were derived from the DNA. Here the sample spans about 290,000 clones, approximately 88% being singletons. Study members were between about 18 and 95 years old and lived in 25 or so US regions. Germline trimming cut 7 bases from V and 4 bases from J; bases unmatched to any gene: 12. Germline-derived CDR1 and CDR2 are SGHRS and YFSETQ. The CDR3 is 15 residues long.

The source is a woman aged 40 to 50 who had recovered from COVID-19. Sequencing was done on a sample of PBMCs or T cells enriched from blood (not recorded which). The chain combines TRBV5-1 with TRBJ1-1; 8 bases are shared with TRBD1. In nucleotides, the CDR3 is TGCGCCAGCCGTCCTGCAGGGGGCCTGGGCACTGAAGCTTTCTTT. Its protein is CASRPAGGLGTEAFF. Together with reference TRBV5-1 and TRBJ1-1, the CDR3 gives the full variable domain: KAGVTQTPRYLIKTRGQQVTLSCSPISGHRSVSWYQQTPGQGLQFLFEYFSETQRNKGNFPGRFSGRQFSNSRSEMNVSTLELGDSALYLCASRPAGGLGTEAFFGQGTRLTVV.